Here is one T cell receptor beta chain with its context. As yet, its antigen is unknown. The data were taken from a study of a mutant IDH1 vaccine in newly diagnosed glioma. Looking at the study overall: The start of vaccination came 4-6 weeks after radiotherapy alone, or with temozolomide cycles. Study results and caveats: Pseudoprogression apparently tracked independently of changes in top peripheral T cell clonotypes. There were vaccine-induced immune responses in approximately 95% of the patients.

Time point described: week 11, during vaccination. Doses comprised 300 ug of mutant IDH1 20-mer peptide each, plus topical imiquimod. Germline V gene data show CDR1 as KGHSH and CDR2 as LQKENI. Germline trimming cut 4 bases from V and 5 bases from J; bases unmatched to any gene: 2. There are 15 residues in the CDR3. The repertoire was sequenced with immunoSEQ multiplex PCR; TCRdb's copy has only in-frame clones and lacks some. The table lists some 60,000 clones, approximately 80% of them singletons, with about 3.8% in the top ten. This TCR derives from a man aged 30 to 45 with glioma. The gene calls are TRBV18 and TRBJ2-1, with 13 bases that match TRBD2. The sequencing here drew on PBMCs, taken from a glioma patient whose treatment included an IDH1 peptide vaccine. CDR3: CASSLGTSGNNEQFF. The CDR3 nucleotides are TGTGCCAGCTCACTCGGGACTAGCGGGAACAATGAGCAGTTCTTC.